This T cell receptor beta chain was sequenced in a study of early stage breast cancer tumors. This CDR3 has 11 residues. Germline CDR1 is MNHNS and CDR2 is SASEGT. Trimming took off 3 bases at V and 2 bases at J, with 0 bases between the two ends. Repertoires were generated with immunoSEQ multiplex PCR, while TCRdb's copy carries only in-frame clones and drops some. The sample records some 30,000 clones, 84% being singletons. The gene calls are TRBV6-1 and TRBJ2-3; D is ambiguous. Sequences were obtained from blood. The clonotype originates from a person aged 45-65 years with breast cancer. The CDR3 loop reads CASSDTDTQYF. The CDR3 coding sequence is TGTGCCAGCAGTGACACAGATACGCAGTATTTT.